A single sample gave rise to the 17 T cell receptor beta chains below, sequenced in a study of T cell clones after liver transplantation. Sequencing was performed with immunoSEQ multiplex PCR; in TCRdb, only in-frame clones are kept and a portion is missing. Altogether approximately 70,000 clones are present, less than 90% being singletons, with the ten largest covering 2.1%. The input for sequencing was CD4+ T cells from blood, taken roughly 48 months after liver transplant. The receptors here all came from a human patient who received a liver transplant. Some of these T cells may belong to the graft donor.

The V and J genes are TRBV28 and TRBJ1-2; 7 nucleotides line up with TRBD1. Germline V gene lookup returns CDR1 MDHEN and CDR2 SYDVKM. The CDR3 spans 13 residues. With V trimmed by 5 bases and J by 3 bases, 3 bases remained unmatched. CDR3 DNA sequence: TGTGCCAGCAGTACCGGGACAGACTATGGCTACACCTTC. Protein product: CASSTGTDYGYTF.

The V and J genes are TRBV29-1 and TRBJ2-7; TRBD1 agrees at 7 bases. Germline loops: CDR1 SQVTM, CDR2 ANQGSEA. The ends lost 8 bases at V and 0 bases at J; junction bases unmatched: 7. The CDR3 is made up of 13 amino acids. DNA for the CDR3: TGCAGCCGCGACAGGGATCCCTCCTACGAGCAGTACTTC. Protein: CSRDRDPSYEQYF.

This clone was picked up a small number of times. V gene TRBV7-3 combines with J gene TRBJ1-1, with D maybe TRBD1 (6 bases). V was trimmed by 5 bases and J by 4 bases, leaving 14 bases between them. Germline CDR1 and CDR2: SGHTA and FQGTGA. The CDR3 loop spans 14 amino acids. The CDR3 region has the DNA TGTGCCAGCAGCCCCCTCGGGGGCAGCACTGAAGCTTTCTTT. Translated, it gives CASSPLGGSTEAFF. The full variable domain, its missing parts supplied by reference TRBV7-3 and TRBJ1-1, is GAGVSQTPSNKVTEKGKYVELRCDPISGHTALYWYRQSLGQGPEFLIYFQGTGAADDSGLPNDRFFAVRPEGSVSTLKIQRTERGDSAVYLCASSPLGGSTEAFFGQGTRLTVV.

This chain connects TRBV19 to TRBJ2-7, with 9 bases matching TRBD1. The CDR3 spans 14 residues. Germline CDR1 LNHDA, CDR2 SQIVND (reference sequence). Trimming removed 7 bases from V and 0 bases from J; junction bases left unmatched: 4. The CDR3 DNA reads as TGTGCCAGTAAAGGACAGGGGAGCTCCTACGAGCAGTACTTC. Protein product: CASKGQGSSYEQYF.

The chain uses TRBV6-6 and TRBJ2-5; the match to TRBD1 covers 9 bases. The CDR3 runs to 14 residues. V was pared by 6 bases and J by 5 bases, with 7 bases of the junction left unmatched. Germline V lookup: CDR1 MNHNY, CDR2 SVGAGI (reference sequence). The CDR3 DNA sequence: TGTGCCAGCAGCGCCGGGACAGGGAGGGAGACCCAGTACTTC. Protein sequence: CASSAGTGRETQYF.

The chain carries TRBV28 and TRBJ2-3, with 10 bases aligning to TRBD2. Per the germline V gene, CDR1 is MDHEN and CDR2 is SYDVKM. The length of the CDR3 is 14 residues. Trimming at V came to 8 bases and at J to 5 bases, leaving 7 bases not matched to a gene. CDR3 sequence: CASRQAGGGDTQYF. CDR3 nucleotide sequence: TGTGCCAGCCGACAAGCGGGAGGGGGAGATACGCAGTATTTT.

The J gene is TRBJ1-3, the V gene TRBV11-2, with D unclear. Germline V gene lookup returns CDR1 SGHAT and CDR2 FQNNGV. Trimming stripped 5 bases from V and 0 bases from J, with 8 bases between. The CDR3 has 14 residues. The CDR3 DNA reads TGTGCCAGCAGCCTTGGGCCCTCTGGAAACACCATATATTTT. It yields the protein CASSLGPSGNTIYF.

The V gene is TRBV7-3, the J gene TRBJ2-2; TRBD1 agrees at 7 bases. V shed 6 bases and J 3 bases; nucleotides not matched to a gene: 4. Germline CDR1 is SGHTA and CDR2 is FQGTGA. The CDR3 consists of 14 residues. For the CDR3, the DNA is TGTGCCAGCAGTCGGGGACAGTACACCGGGGAGCTGTTTTTT. Translated, it gives CASSRGQYTGELFF.

This clone came up a few times. V gene TRBV12-5 combines with J gene TRBJ2-1, with D hard to call. The CDR3 contains 12 residues. The V end was cut by 7 bases, the J end by 5 bases, with 9 bases between. Per germline, CDR1 LGHNT and CDR2 FRNRAP. Written as DNA, the CDR3 is TGTGCTAGTGCCTATTTCGACAATGAGCAGTTCTTC. It is translated as CASAYFDNEQFF.

V gene TRBV11-1 combines with J gene TRBJ2-4; tentative D call: TRBD1 (5 bases). This CDR3 comprises 14 residues. V was trimmed by 3 bases and J by 1 base, leaving 7 bases between them. Germline V gene lookup returns CDR1 SGHAT and CDR2 FQDESV (reference sequence). The CDR3 nucleotides are TGTGCCAGCAGCTTCAAGGGGGCCAAAAACATTCAGTACTTC. Translation gives CASSFKGAKNIQYF.

The rearrangement joins TRBV29-1 to TRBJ1-5, with D perhaps TRBD1 (5 bases). V dropped 5 bases and J dropped 5 bases, with 13 bases sitting between them. CDR1 and CDR2 (germline): SQVTM, ANQGSEA. The CDR3 covers 13 residues. CDR3 in DNA: TGCAGCGTTAGATCGGACACATATCAGCCCCAGCATTTT. Translated, it gives CSVRSDTYQPQHF.

The chain couples TRBV6-5 to TRBJ1-5, with D possibly matching TRBD1 (5 bases). The CDR3 covers 14 residues. V was shortened by 10 bases and J by 4 bases, with 17 bases between the two germline ends. Germline CDR1 reads MNHEY; CDR2 reads SVGAGI. The CDR3 loop is CATTGAVINQPQHF. The CDR3 bases are TGTGCCACCACCGGGGCAGTTATAAATCAGCCCCAGCATTTT.

The rearrangement uses TRBV7-3 and TRBJ2-2; TRBD1 aligns across 8 bases. With 2 bases clipped from V and 6 bases from J, the junction kept 5 bases outside the gene matches. The CDR3 length is 15 residues. The germline gives CDR1 SGHTA, CDR2 FQGTGA. CDR3 nucleotides: TGTGCCAGCAGCTTACAGGGGGCGCTGGCCGGGGAGCTGTTTTTT. It is translated as CASSLQGALAGELFF.

The J gene is TRBJ1-3, the V gene TRBV4-3; the match to TRBD1 covers 7 bases. The CDR3 has 17 residues. V was clipped by 0 bases and J by 2 bases; unmatched bases: 7. Germline loops: CDR1 LGHNA, CDR2 YSLEER. CDR3 DNA: TGCGCCAGCAGCCAAGAATGGAAGGGGGCAACTGGAAACACCATATATTTT. Amino acids: CASSQEWKGATGNTIYF.

The chain joins TRBV7-2 to TRBJ2-3; weak D call: TRBD1 (6 bases). Germline V lookup: CDR1 SGHTA, CDR2 FQGNSA. The CDR3 is 15 amino acids. Trimming shortened V by 2 bases and J by 2 bases, and 11 bases separated the two germline ends. CDR3 nucleotide sequence: TGTGCCAGCAGCTTAATAGGACAGACCACAGATACGCAGTATTTT. Amino acid sequence: CASSLIGQTTDTQYF.

This clone showed up just a few times. The chain uses TRBV19 and TRBJ1-1, with 9 bases identical to TRBD1. Germline V CDR1 and CDR2: LNHDA, SQIVND (reference sequence). The CDR3 sequence is 14 residues long. Trimming took 6 bases from V and 3 from J; bases not matched to a gene: 5. Here the CDR3 reads CASRRDREDTEAFF. DNA of the CDR3: TGTGCCAGTAGGCGGGACAGGGAGGACACTGAAGCTTTCTTT.

The rearrangement uses TRBV7-9 and TRBJ1-1; D not resolved. V was pared by 1 base and J by 4 bases, with 7 bases between. Germline CDR1 is SEHNR and CDR2 is FQNEAQ (reference sequence). The CDR3 loop spans 13 amino acids. CDR3 protein: CASSLGQSTEAFF. CDR3 coding DNA: TGTGCCAGCAGCTTAGGGCAGAGCACTGAAGCTTTCTTT.